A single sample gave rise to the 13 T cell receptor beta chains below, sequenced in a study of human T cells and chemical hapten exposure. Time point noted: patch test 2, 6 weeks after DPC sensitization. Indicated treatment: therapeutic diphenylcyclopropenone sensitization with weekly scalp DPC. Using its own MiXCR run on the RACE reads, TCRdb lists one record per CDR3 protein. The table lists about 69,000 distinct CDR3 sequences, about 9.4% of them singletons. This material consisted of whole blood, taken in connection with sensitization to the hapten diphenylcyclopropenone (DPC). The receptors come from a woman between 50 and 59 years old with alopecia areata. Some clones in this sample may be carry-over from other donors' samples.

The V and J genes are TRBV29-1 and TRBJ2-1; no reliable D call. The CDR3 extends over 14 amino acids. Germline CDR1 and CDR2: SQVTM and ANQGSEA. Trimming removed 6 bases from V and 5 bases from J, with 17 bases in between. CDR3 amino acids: CSVGFSISHNEQFF. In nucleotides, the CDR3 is TGCAGCGTCGGATTCAGCATTTCGCACAATGAGCAGTTCTTC.

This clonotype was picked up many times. The CDR3 sequence: CATSARTGGTGELFF. CDR3 nucleotide sequence: TGTGCCACCAGTGCAAGGACAGGGGGCACCGGGGAGCTGTTTTTT. The rearrangement joins TRBV24-1 to TRBJ2-2; 10 bases line up with TRBD1. Germline-derived CDR1 and CDR2 are KGHDR and SFDVKD. Losses at the gene ends were 5 bases for V and 4 bases for J; bases not matched to a gene: 3. This CDR3 comprises 15 residues.

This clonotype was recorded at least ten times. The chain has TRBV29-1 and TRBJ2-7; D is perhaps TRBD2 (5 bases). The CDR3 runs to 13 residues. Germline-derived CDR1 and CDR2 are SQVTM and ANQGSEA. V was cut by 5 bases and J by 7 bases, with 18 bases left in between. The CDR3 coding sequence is TGCAGCGTTATCTCCCTGGGAGTCAGGGAGCAGTACTTC. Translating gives CSVISLGVREQYF.

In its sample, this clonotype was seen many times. CDR3 in amino acids: CASSLFPASSSNEQFF. CDR3 coding DNA: TGTGCCAGCAGCTTATTTCCGGCTAGCTCAAGCAATGAGCAGTTCTTC. The rearrangement joins TRBV7-3 to TRBJ2-1; D may be TRBD2 (5 bases). V shed 2 bases and J shed 6 bases, with 17 bases lying between them. The length of the CDR3 is 16 residues. Germline loops: CDR1 SGHTA, CDR2 FQGTGA.

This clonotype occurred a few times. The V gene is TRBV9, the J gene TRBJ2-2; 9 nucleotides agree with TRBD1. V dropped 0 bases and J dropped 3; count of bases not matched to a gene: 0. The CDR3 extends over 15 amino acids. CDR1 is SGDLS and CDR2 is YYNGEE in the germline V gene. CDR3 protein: CASSVGDRDTGELFF. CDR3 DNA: TGTGCCAGCAGCGTAGGGGACAGGGACACCGGGGAGCTGTTTTTT.

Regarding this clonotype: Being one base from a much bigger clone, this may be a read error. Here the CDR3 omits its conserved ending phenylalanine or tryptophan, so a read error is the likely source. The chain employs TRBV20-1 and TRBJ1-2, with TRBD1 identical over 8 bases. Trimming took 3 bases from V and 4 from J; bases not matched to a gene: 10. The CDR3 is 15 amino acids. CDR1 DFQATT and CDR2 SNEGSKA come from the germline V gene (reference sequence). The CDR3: CSARPNGQGLYGYTS. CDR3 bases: TGCAGTGCTAGGCCCAACGGACAGGGTCTCTATGGCTACACCTCC.

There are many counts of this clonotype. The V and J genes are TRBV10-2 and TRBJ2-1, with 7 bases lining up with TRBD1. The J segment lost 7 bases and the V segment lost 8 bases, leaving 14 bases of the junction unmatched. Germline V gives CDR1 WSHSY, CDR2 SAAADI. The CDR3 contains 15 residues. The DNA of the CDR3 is TGCGCCAGCCGCCCCCGCAAAACAGGGGAGAATGAGCAGTTCTTC. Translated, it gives CASRPRKTGENEQFF.

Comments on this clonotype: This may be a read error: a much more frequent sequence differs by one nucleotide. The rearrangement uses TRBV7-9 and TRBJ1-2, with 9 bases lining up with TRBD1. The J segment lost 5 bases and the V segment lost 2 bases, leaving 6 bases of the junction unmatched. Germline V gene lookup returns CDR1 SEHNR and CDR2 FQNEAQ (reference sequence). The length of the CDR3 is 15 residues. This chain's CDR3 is CASSLWGQGRYGYTF. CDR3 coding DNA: TGTGCCAGCAGCTTATGGGGACAGGGTCGGTATGGCTACACCTTC.

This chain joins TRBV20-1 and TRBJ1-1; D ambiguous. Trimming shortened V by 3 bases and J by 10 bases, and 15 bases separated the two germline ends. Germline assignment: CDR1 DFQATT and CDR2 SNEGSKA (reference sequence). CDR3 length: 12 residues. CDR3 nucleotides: TGCAGTGCTAGTTCTGGTCGCATGGGAGCTTTCTTT. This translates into CSASSGRMGAFF.

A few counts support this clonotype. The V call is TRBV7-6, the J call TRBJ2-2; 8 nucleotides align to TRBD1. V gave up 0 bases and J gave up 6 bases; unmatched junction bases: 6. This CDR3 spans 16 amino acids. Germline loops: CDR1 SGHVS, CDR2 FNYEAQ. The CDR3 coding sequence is TGTGCCAGCAGCTTAGCGCAGGGGGCGAGGGCCGGGGAGCTGTTTTTT. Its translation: CASSLAQGARAGELFF.

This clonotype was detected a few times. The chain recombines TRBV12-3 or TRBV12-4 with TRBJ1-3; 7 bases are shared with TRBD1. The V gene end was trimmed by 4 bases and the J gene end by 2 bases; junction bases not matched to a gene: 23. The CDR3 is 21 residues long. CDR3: CASSSPETPRGRKLPGNTIYF. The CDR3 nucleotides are TGTGCCAGCAGTTCTCCCGAAACACCGAGGGGGCGGAAATTGCCTGGAAACACCATATATTTT.

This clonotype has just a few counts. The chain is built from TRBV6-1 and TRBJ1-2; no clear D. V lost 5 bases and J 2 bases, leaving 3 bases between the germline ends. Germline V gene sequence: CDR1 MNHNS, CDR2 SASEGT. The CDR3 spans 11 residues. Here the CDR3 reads CASSMNYGYTF. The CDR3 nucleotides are TGTGCCAGCAGTATGAACTATGGCTACACCTTC.

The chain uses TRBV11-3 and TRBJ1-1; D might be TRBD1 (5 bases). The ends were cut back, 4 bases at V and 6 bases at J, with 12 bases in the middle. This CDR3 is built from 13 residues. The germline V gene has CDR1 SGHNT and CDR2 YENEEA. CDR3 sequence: CASSSQGVSEAFF. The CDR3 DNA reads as TGTGCCAGCAGCTCTCAAGGGGTCTCTGAAGCTTTCTTT.